The next 5 T cell receptor beta chains were all read from a single sample in a study of cytomegalovirus exposure and HLA in healthy donors (dated by TCRdb to between 2016 and 2019). The library was made by the immunoSEQ multiplex PCR assay. For the multiplex PCR, a mixture combining 60 forward primers for TCR Vbeta segments and 13 reverse primers for TCR Jbeta segments was used. Held by TCRdb, this immuneACCESS table contains in-frame sequences only and omits some clones. Under half of the omission traces to an unresolved V gene where checked; the cause of the rest is unknown. This sample gives fewer than 200,000 clones in total; roughly two thirds of them show up just once. Of the sample, 4% to 5.5% is held by the ten largest clones. The sequenced sample was PBMCs. The receptor source for this set is a woman in her late teens or twenties in good health and CMV-seropositive.

The chain has TRBV7-9 and TRBJ2-4; 13 bases line up with TRBD2. The CDR3 has 14 amino acids. CDR1 is SEHNR and CDR2 is FQNEAQ in the germline V gene (reference sequence). Trimming cost V 5 bases and J 8 bases; bases outside gene matches: 3. The CDR3 sequence: CASSHTSGGDIQYF. In DNA, the CDR3 is TGTGCCAGCAGCCATACTAGCGGGGGGGACATTCAGTACTTC.

V is TRBV30 and J is TRBJ2-3; D is uncertain. Trimming cost V 0 bases and J 7 bases, with 11 bases left between them. This CDR3 contains 13 residues. Germline loops: CDR1 GTSNPN, CDR2 SVGIG (reference sequence). DNA for the CDR3: TGTGCCTGGAGTGTAACGGGTTCGAATACGCAGTATTTT. It codes for CAWSVTGSNTQYF.

The V gene is TRBV2, the J gene TRBJ2-5; TRBD2 agrees at 10 bases. The germline gives CDR1 SNHLY, CDR2 FYNNEI. The CDR3 has 16 residues. The trim removed 6 bases at V and 4 bases at J, leaving 11 bases unmatched. The CDR3 loop is CASSRTSGMSPETQYF. The CDR3 DNA is TGTGCCAGCAGCCGAACTAGCGGGATGTCGCCAGAGACCCAGTACTTC.

This chain links TRBV11-2 with TRBJ1-1; D is undetermined. CDR3 length: 14 residues. The V gene's germline CDR1 is SGHAT and CDR2 FQNNGV. V was trimmed by 2 bases and J by 0 bases, leaving 7 bases between them. CDR3 DNA sequence: TGTGCCAGCAGCTTAATATCCGTGAACACTGAAGCTTTCTTT. Encoded protein: CASSLISVNTEAFF.

V gene TRBV2 combines with J gene TRBJ2-7, with D maybe TRBD1 (5 bases). The CDR3 is made up of 12 amino acids. In germline, CDR1 is SNHLY, CDR2 FYNNEI. The germline V and J ends were trimmed by 6 bases and 3 bases, with 9 bases remaining between them. The CDR3 DNA reads TGTGCCAGCAGGGACAACGACTACGAGCAGTACTTC. Translated: CASRDNDYEQYF.